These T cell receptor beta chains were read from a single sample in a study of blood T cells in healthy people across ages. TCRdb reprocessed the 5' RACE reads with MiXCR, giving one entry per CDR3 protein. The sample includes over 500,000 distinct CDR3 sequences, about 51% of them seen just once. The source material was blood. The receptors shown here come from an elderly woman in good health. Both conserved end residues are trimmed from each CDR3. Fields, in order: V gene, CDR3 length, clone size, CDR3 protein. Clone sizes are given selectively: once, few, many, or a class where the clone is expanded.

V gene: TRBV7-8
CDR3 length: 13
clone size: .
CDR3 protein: ASSSRSGGSAEAF

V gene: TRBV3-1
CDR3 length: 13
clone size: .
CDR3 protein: ASSPRQIANYGYT

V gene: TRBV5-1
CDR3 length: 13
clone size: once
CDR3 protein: ASSLEAGSPYEQY

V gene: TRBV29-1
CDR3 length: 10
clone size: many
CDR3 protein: SVRTGFYEQY

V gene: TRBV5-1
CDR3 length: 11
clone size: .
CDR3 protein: ASSERYQETQY

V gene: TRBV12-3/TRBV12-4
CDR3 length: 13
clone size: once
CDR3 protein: ASNLDGGLRDTQY

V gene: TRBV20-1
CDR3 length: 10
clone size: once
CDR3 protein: SATVGEDTQY

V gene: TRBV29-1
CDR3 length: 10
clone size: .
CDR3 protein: SARLVGETQY

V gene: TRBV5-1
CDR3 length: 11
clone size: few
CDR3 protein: ASSVDRDQPQH

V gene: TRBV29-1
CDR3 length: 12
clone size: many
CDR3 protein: SVLLRTGRTEAF

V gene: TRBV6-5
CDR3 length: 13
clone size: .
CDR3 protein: ASSYRASITDTQY

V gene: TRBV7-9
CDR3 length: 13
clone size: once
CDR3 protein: ASSSRGHTNEKLF

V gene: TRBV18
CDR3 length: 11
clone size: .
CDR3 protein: ASSTTDPGEQY

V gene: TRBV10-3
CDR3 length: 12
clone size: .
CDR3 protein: AISDKGNTGELF

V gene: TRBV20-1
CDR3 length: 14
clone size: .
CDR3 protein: SARDRDRALNQPQH

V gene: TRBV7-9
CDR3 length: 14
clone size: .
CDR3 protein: ASSLTGGYSGNTIY

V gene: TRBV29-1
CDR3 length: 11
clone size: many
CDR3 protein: SVENRSNYGYT

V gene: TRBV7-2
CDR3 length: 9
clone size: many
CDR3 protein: ASSLSGTQY

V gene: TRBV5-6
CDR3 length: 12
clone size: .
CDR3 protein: ASSFGSHNSPLH

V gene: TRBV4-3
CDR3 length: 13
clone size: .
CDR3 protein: ASSQLPGEEETQY

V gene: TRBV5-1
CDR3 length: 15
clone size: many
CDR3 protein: ASSRGLAGDFQETQY

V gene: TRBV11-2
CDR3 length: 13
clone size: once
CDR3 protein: ASSLDLRVNNEQY